This T cell receptor (beta chain) was retrieved from a study of response to subunit inactivated influenza vaccine. Trimming shortened V by 3 bases and J by 4 bases, and 10 bases separated the two germline ends. The germline CDR1 and CDR2 sequences are SGHNT and YENEEA. The CDR3 runs 14 residues. TCRdb ran MiXCR on the RT-PCR reads and lists one entry per CDR3 protein. This table has roughly 650,000 distinct CDR3 sequences, 15% to 19% appearing once. V usage is TRBV11-3 and J usage is TRBJ2-1; no firm D call. The origin of this receptor is a man in his fifties or sixties who received an inactivated influenza vaccine. The material sequenced was PBMCs from blood, taken 12 days after vaccination. CDR3 protein: CASSFSSPYNEQFF. CDR3 in DNA: TGTGCCAGCAGCTTCAGTAGCCCTTACAATGAGCAGTTCTTC.